The rows below give T cell receptor beta chains drawn from one sample of a study of T-cell reconstitution after alpha-beta-depleted transplantation in children. TCRdb used MiXCR to reprocess the PCR reads, holding one entry per CDR3 protein. The repertoire consists of about 200,000 distinct CDR3 sequences, with approximately 6% occurring once and the leading ten covering 4.5%. This specimen consisted of PBMCs, obtained before TCRalphabeta/CD19-depleted stem cell transplant. The receptors were gathered from a girl under three years old with combined immunodeficiency, due to receive a stem cell transplant. Both conserved end residues are part of each CDR3. The D gene is left open where the match is weak. Rows give clone size only sometimes, using once, few, many, or a class for an expanded clone.

J | V | size | D | length | CDR3 | DNA
TRBJ2-3 | TRBV20-1 | many | - | 17 | CSARAYPPLEMTDTQYF | TGCAGTGCTAGAGCCTACCCCCCACTGGAGATGACAGATACGCAGTATTTT
TRBJ1-2 | TRBV9 | many | - | 16 | CASSVDEEGGVYGYTF | TGTGCCAGCAGCGTAGATGAGGAGGGGGGCGTCTATGGCTACACCTTC
TRBJ2-1 | TRBV29-1 | many | - | 12 | CSHQWAYNEQFF | TGCAGCCACCAGTGGGCCTACAATGAGCAGTTCTTC
TRBJ1-1 | TRBV29-1 | many | - | 13 | CSSDGGTNTEAFF | TGCAGCTCAGACGGGGGGACAAACACTGAAGCTTTCTTT
TRBJ1-2 | TRBV29-1 | many | - | 11 | CSVEDPVGYTF | TGCAGCGTTGAAGATCCCGTAGGCTACACCTTC
TRBJ2-1 | TRBV7-9 | many | - | 12 | CASSGPRGEQFF | TGTGCCAGCAGCGGACCTCGGGGTGAGCAGTTCTTC
TRBJ2-1 | TRBV6-2/TRBV6-3 | many | - | 12 | CASSYSSYEQFF | TGTGCCAGCAGTTACTCGAGTTATGAGCAGTTCTTC
TRBJ1-3 | TRBV15 | many | - | 14 | CATSPQGSGNTIYF | TGTGCCACCAGCCCACAGGGCTCTGGAAACACCATATATTTT
TRBJ1-5 | TRBV28 | many | - | 11 | CASSAIPPQHF | TGTGCCAGCAGTGCAATACCGCCCCAGCATTTT
TRBJ2-1 | TRBV6-2/TRBV6-3 | many | TRBD2 | 14 | CASTLQREGGEQFF | TGTGCCAGCACATTACAGCGGGAGGGCGGTGAGCAGTTCTTC
TRBJ2-7 | TRBV29-1 | many | - | 13 | CSVETASSYEQYF | TGCAGCGTTGAAACAGCTAGCTCCTACGAGCAGTACTTC
TRBJ2-1 | TRBV28 | many | - | 11 | CASSRYNEQFF | TGTGCCAGCAGCCGTTACAATGAGCAGTTCTTC
TRBJ1-1 | TRBV29-1 | many | - | 15 | CSVEDLGGQNTEAFF | TGCAGCGTTGAAGATCTGGGAGGGCAGAACACTGAAGCTTTCTTT
TRBJ2-7 | TRBV7-1 | - | - | 14 | CAIGSGLATYEQYF | TGTGCCATCGGCTCGGGGCTAGCGACCTACGAGCAGTACTTC
TRBJ2-2 | TRBV6-2/TRBV6-3 | many | - | 20 | CASSYVLWWNGLSNTGELFF | TGTGCCAGCAGTTATGTCTTATGGTGGAATGGACTATCGAACACCGGGGAGCTGTTTTTT
TRBJ2-5 | TRBV12-3/TRBV12-4 | many | - | 17 | CASSFSTAGAVQETQYF | TGTGCCAGCAGTTTTTCTACGGCAGGGGCCGTCCAAGAGACCCAGTACTTC
TRBJ1-1 | TRBV10-3 | - | - | 16 | CAISEPRTAERFEAFF | TGTGCCATCAGTGAGCCACGGACAGCAGAACGATTTGAAGCTTTCTTT
TRBJ2-1 | TRBV20-1 | many | TRBD2 | 16 | CSAAERASGRAHEQFF | TGCAGTGCTGCAGAACGGGCTAGCGGGAGGGCTCATGAGCAGTTCTTC
TRBJ2-5 | TRBV12-3/TRBV12-4 | many | - | 15 | CASSHLGPGGETQYF | TGTGCCAGCAGCCACCTGGGACCTGGAGGAGAGACCCAGTACTTC
TRBJ2-7 | TRBV7-8 | many | - | 13 | CASSSYRVHWQYF | TGTGCCAGCAGCTCCTACAGGGTTCACTGGCAGTACTTC
TRBJ2-4 | TRBV28 | - | TRBD2 | 17 | CASSHFWGGEAKNIQYF | TGTGCCAGCAGCCACTTTTGGGGGGGGGAGGCCAAAAACATTCAGTACTTC
TRBJ1-1 | TRBV27 | many | - | 14 | CASSLTGPNTEAFF | TGTGCCAGCAGTTTGACAGGACCAAACACTGAAGCTTTCTTT
TRBJ2-5 | TRBV20-1 | many | TRBD2 | 12 | CSARVLAETQYF | TGCAGTGCTAGAGTACTAGCGGAGACCCAGTACTTC
TRBJ2-1 | TRBV5-1 | many | - | 17 | CASSLGGNRYSGNEQFF | TGCGCCAGCAGCTTGGGCGGCAACCGATATAGTGGTAATGAGCAGTTCTTC
TRBJ2-1 | TRBV12-5 | - | - | 16 | CASGLPAQVFYNEQFF | TGTGCTAGTGGTTTGCCAGCCCAGGTATTCTACAATGAGCAGTTCTTC
TRBJ2-6 | TRBV4-1 | many | - | 17 | CASSQDRETHGANVLTF | TGCGCCAGCAGCCAAGATCGAGAGACTCATGGGGCCAACGTCCTGACTTTC
TRBJ2-1 | TRBV12-3/TRBV12-4 | many | TRBD2 | 16 | CASSFRSGGGYNEQFF | TGTGCCAGCAGTTTCCGTAGCGGGGGTGGATACAATGAGCAGTTCTTC
TRBJ1-5 | TRBV28 | many | - | 17 | CASSLNSKKYSNQPQHF | TGTGCCAGCAGTTTAAACAGTAAAAAGTATAGCAATCAGCCCCAGCATTTT
TRBJ1-4 | TRBV25-1 | many | TRBD1 | 16 | CASSEWGRGRNEKLFF | TGTGCCAGCAGTGAATGGGGTAGGGGGCGAAACGAAAAACTGTTTTTT
TRBJ2-2 | TRBV18 | many | - | 17 | CASSPPDKSDLTGELFF | TGTGCCAGCTCACCACCGGATAAATCGGACCTCACCGGGGAGCTGTTTTTT
TRBJ1-2 | TRBV4-3 | many | - | 16 | CASSQGQGNNLRGYTF | TGCGCCAGCAGCCAGGGGCAGGGAAATAACCTACGTGGCTACACCTTC
TRBJ2-7 | TRBV13 | many | - | 14 | CASSYGTLGYEQYF | TGTGCCAGCAGCTACGGGACTCTCGGCTACGAGCAGTACTTC
TRBJ2-2 | TRBV11-3 | - | - | 17 | CASSQTIGSRLTGELFF | TGTGCCAGCAGCCAGACGATCGGGTCGAGATTAACCGGGGAGCTGTTTTTT
TRBJ2-2 | TRBV29-1 | many | - | 11 | CSVAGTGELFF | TGCAGCGTTGCGGGGACCGGGGAGCTGTTTTTT
TRBJ2-6 | TRBV6-2/TRBV6-3 | few | - | 22 | CASSYPQEIGRPGGSRANVLTF | TGTGCCAGCAGTTACCCTCAGGAGATAGGGAGGCCAGGCGGCTCAAGGGCCAACGTCCTGACTTTC
TRBJ1-1 | TRBV4-3 | few | TRBD1 | 16 | CASSRDRGRLNTEAFF | TGCGCCAGCAGCCGAGACAGGGGCCGATTGAACACTGAAGCTTTCTTT
TRBJ2-6 | TRBV7-9 | few | - | 16 | CASTETGLSGANVLTF | TGTGCCAGCACCGAGACAGGACTCTCTGGGGCCAACGTCCTGACTTTC
TRBJ1-2 | TRBV4-1 | many | - | 17 | CASSQEVHRDLRLGYTF | TGCGCCAGCAGCCAAGAAGTGCACCGGGACCTACGACTTGGCTACACCTTC
TRBJ1-3 | TRBV29-1 | many | - | 14 | CSVEENGSGNTIYF | TGCAGCGTTGAGGAGAATGGATCCGGAAACACCATATATTTT
TRBJ2-7 | TRBV12-3/TRBV12-4 | - | - | 14 | CASSFYGASYEQYF | TGTGCCAGCAGTTTCTACGGGGCGTCCTACGAGCAGTACTTC